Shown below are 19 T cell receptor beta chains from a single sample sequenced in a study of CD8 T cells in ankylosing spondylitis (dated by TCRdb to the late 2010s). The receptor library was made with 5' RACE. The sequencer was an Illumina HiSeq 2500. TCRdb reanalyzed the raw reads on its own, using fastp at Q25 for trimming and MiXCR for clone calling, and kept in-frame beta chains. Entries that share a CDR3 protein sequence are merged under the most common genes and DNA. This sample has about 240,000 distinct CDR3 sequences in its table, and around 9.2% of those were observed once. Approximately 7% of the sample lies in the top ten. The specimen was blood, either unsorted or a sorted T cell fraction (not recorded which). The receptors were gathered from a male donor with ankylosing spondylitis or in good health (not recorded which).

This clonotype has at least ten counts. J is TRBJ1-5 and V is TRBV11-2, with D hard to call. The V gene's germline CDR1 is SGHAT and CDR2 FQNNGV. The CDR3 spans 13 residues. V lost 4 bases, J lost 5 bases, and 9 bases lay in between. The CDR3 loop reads CASSSLRDQPQHF. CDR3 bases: TGTGCCAGCAGCTCCCTTAGGGATCAGCCCCAGCATTTT.

CDR3 bases: TGTGCCAGCACCTGGGACAGGGCGGCGACTGAAGCTTTCTTT. Translated, it gives CASTWDRAATEAFF. The chain employs TRBV6-1 and TRBJ1-1, with 9 bases lining up with TRBD1. This CDR3 has 14 amino acids. Trimming took 7 bases from V and 5 from J; bases not matched to a gene: 8. Germline V gives CDR1 MNHNS, CDR2 SASEGT.

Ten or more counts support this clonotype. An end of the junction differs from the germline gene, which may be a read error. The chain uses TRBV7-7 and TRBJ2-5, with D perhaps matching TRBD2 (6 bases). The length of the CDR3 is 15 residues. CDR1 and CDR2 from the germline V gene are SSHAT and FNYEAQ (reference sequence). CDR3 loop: CASTAWRGLQETQYF. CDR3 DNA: TGTGCTAGCACCGCCTGGCGGGGCTTACAAGAGACCCAGTACTTC.

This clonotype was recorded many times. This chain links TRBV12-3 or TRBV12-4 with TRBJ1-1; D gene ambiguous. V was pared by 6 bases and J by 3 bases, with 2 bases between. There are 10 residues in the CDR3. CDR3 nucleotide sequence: TGTGCCAGCAGCTACACTGAAGCTTTCTTT. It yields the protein CASSYTEAFF.

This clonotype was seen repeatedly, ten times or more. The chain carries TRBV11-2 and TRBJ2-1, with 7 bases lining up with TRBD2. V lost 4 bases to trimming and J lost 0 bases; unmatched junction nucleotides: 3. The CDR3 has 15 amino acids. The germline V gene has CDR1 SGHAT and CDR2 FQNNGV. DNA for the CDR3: TGTGCCAGCAGCTGGGGCGGGAGCTCCTACAATGAGCAGTTCTTC. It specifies CASSWGGSSYNEQFF.

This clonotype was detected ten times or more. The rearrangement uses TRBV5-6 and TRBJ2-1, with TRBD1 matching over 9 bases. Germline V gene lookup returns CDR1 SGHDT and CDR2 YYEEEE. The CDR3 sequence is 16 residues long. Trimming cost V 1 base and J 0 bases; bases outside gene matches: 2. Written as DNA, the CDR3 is TGTGCCAGCAGCTTGTACAGGGGGCCCTCCTACAATGAGCAGTTCTTC. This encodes CASSLYRGPSYNEQFF. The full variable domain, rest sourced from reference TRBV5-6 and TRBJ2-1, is DAGVTQSPTHLIKTRGQQVTLRCSPKSGHDTVSWYQQALGQGPQFIFQYYEEEERQRGNFPDRFSGHQFPNYSSELNVNALLLGDSALYLCASSLYRGPSYNEQFFGPGTRLTVL.

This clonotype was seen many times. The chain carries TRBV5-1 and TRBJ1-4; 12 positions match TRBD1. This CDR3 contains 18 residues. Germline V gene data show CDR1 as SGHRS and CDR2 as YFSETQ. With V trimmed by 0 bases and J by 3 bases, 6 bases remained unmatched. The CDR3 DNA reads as TGCGCCAGCAGCTTGGGGGGACAGGGGGCGCTTTCTAATGAAAAACTGTTTTTT. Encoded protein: CASSLGGQGALSNEKLFF.

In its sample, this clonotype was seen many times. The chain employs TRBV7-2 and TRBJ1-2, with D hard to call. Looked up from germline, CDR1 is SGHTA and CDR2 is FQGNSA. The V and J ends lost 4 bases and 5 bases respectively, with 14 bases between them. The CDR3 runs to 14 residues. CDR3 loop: CASSSRTATYGYTF. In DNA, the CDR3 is TGTGCCAGCAGCTCGCGGACGGCAACATATGGCTACACCTTC.

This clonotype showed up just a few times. The CDR3 loop reads CASYGQTTDTQYF. In nucleotides, the CDR3 is TGCGCCAGCTACGGACAGACTACAGATACGCAGTATTTT. The chain couples TRBV5-1 to TRBJ2-3; D may be TRBD1 (6 bases). V was pared by 7 bases and J by 3 bases, with 12 bases between. CDR1 is SGHRS and CDR2 is YFSETQ in the germline V gene. The CDR3 runs to 13 residues.

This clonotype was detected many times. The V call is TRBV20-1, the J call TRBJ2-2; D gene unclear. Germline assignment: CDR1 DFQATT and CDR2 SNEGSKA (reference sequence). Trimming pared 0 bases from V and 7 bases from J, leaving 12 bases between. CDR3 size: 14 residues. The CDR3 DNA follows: TGCAGTGCTAGAGAAACGTCGGGTGGCGGGGAGCTGTTTTTT. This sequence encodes CSARETSGGGELFF.

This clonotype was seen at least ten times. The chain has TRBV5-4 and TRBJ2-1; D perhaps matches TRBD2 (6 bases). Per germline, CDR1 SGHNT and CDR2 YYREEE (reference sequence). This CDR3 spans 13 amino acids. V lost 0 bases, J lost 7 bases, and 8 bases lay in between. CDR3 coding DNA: TGTGCCAGCAGCTTGGTGCGGGAAAATGAGCAGTTCTTC. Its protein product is CASSLVRENEQFF.

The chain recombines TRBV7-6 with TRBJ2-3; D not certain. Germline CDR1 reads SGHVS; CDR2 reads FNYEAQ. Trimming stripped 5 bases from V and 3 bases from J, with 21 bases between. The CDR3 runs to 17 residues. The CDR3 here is CASSPRLSVPGTDTQYF. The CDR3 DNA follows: TGTGCCAGCAGCCCCCGTTTAAGTGTGCCCGGGACAGATACGCAGTATTTT.

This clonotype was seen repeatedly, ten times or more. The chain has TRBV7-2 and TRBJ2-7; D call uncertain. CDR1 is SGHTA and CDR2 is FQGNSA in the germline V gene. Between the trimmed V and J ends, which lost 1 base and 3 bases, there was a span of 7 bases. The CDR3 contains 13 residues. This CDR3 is CASSLEVFYEQYF. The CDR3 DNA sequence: TGTGCCAGCAGCTTAGAGGTTTTCTACGAGCAGTACTTC.

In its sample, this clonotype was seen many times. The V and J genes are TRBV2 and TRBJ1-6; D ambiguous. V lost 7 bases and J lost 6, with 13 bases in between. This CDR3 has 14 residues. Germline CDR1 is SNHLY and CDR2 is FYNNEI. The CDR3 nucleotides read TGTGCCAGCAAGCGGGAACAGACTAATTCACCCCTCCACTTT. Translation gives CASKREQTNSPLHF.

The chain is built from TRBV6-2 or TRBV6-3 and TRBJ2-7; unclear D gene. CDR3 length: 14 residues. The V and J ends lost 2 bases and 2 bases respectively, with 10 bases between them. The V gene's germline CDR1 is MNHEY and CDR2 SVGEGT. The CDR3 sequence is CASSYAGDTYEQYF. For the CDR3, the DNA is TGTGCCAGCAGTTACGCTGGGGATACCTACGAGCAGTACTTC.

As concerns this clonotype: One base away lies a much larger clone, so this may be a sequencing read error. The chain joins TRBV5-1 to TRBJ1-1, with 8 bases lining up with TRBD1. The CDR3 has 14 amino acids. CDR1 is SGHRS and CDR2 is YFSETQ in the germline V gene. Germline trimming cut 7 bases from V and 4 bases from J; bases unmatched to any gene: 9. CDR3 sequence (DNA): TGCGCCAGCGGCGTCGGACAGGGAACCACTGAAGCTTTCTTT. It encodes CASGVGQGTTEAFF.

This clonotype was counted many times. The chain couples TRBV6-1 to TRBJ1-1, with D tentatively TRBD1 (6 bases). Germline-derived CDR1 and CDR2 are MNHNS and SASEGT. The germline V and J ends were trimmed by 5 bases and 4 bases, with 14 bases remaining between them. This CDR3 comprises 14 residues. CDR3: CASSQRLQGTEAFF. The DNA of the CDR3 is TGTGCCAGCAGTCAGCGACTACAGGGCACTGAAGCTTTCTTT.

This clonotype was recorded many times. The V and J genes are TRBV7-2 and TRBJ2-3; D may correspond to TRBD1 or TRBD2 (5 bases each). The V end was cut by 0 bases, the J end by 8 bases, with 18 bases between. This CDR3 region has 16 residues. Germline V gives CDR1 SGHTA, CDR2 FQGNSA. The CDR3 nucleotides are TGTGCCAGCAGCTTAGCCCCAGGGACGGCTGTCGGTACGCAGTATTTT. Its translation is CASSLAPGTAVGTQYF.

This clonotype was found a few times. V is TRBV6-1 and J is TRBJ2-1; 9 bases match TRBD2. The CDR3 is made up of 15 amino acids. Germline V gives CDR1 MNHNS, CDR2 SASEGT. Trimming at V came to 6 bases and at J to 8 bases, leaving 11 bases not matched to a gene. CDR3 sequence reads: CASSPGTSPTDEQFF. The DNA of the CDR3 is TGTGCCAGCAGCCCCGGGACTAGCCCTACGGATGAGCAGTTCTTC.